The clone carrying this T cell receptor beta chain was observed many times. Antigen: not known. CDR3 length: 13 residues. V lost 5 bases and J lost 6, with 12 bases in between. Per the germline V gene, CDR1 is SGHTA and CDR2 is FQGNSA. Since all of the isolated RNA was reverse transcribed, expressed TCRB transcripts were what got sequenced. Method: immunoSEQ multiplex PCR; TCRdb's copy keeps in-frame clones and lacks some. The table includes 300,000 to 350,000 clones, roughly 8.8% detected once. These data originate in a study of beta chain features in type 1 diabetes. Study findings and constraints: Type 1 diabetes patients had VDJ junctions that carried fewer insertions and more deletions. Shortening of TCRB CDR3s, moderate but significant, appeared in all four CD4+ subsets of Type 1 diabetes patients.

CD4+ naive, central memory, regulatory and stem cell-like memory subsets were isolated by sorting on CD45RO/CCR7/CD25/CD127/CD95/CD27. The chain carries TRBV7-2 and TRBJ2-3; D gene unclear. The specimen sequenced was central memory CD4+ T cells from blood. This clonotype was obtained from a young man with type 1 diabetes. CDR3 sequence reads: CASSAADRDTQYF. The CDR3 nucleotides are TGTGCCAGCAGCGCGGCAGACCGGGATACGCAGTATTTT.